This is a list of T cell receptor beta chains from one sample in a study of blood T cell repertoires in COVID-19. The data were produced by immunoSEQ multiplex PCR, yet TCRdb's version contains in-frame clones alone and is incomplete. The sample shows about 300,000 clones, 86% of them seen only once. Sequencing was done on a sample of peripheral blood. These receptors were obtained from a woman aged 45-60 years with acute or convalescent COVID-19. Both conserved end residues are part of each CDR3. The order of the fields is V gene, J gene, CDR3 protein.

v_call: TRBV9; j_call: TRBJ2-5; cdr3_aa: CASSLDRGVLETQYF
v_call: TRBV5-4; j_call: TRBJ1-2; cdr3_aa: CASSFRTGDYGYTF
v_call: TRBV6-2/TRBV6-3; j_call: TRBJ2-3; cdr3_aa: CASSYSRTSGSTDTQYF
v_call: TRBV28; j_call: TRBJ1-2; cdr3_aa: CASSVRDRDYGYTF
v_call: TRBV20-1; j_call: TRBJ2-1; cdr3_aa: CSASSQGLAGFEQFF
v_call: TRBV6-5; j_call: TRBJ2-7; cdr3_aa: CASSYGGTGGFEQYF
v_call: TRBV28; j_call: TRBJ1-1; cdr3_aa: CASSSQGLNTEAFF
v_call: TRBV16; j_call: TRBJ1-2; cdr3_aa: CASSQSVSTGGYGYTF
v_call: TRBV14; j_call: TRBJ1-3; cdr3_aa: CASSQPGQGVGNTIYF
v_call: TRBV15; j_call: TRBJ2-1; cdr3_aa: CATSRGGSGRNNEQFF
v_call: TRBV5-1; j_call: TRBJ2-7; cdr3_aa: CASSMTSGTYEQYF
v_call: TRBV7-3; j_call: TRBJ2-1; cdr3_aa: CASSLGIATGGVDEQFF
v_call: TRBV27; j_call: TRBJ2-1; cdr3_aa: CASRTGGYNEQFF
v_call: TRBV19; j_call: TRBJ2-5; cdr3_aa: CASSIDWSGETQYF
v_call: TRBV6-2/TRBV6-3; j_call: TRBJ2-7; cdr3_aa: CASSPAGRDYEQYF
v_call: TRBV5-1; j_call: TRBJ1-1; cdr3_aa: CASSRQGLMDTEAFF
v_call: TRBV9; j_call: TRBJ1-2; cdr3_aa: CASSAGLGGYTF
v_call: TRBV6-1; j_call: TRBJ2-1; cdr3_aa: CASSERLARDNEQFF
v_call: TRBV27; j_call: TRBJ2-7; cdr3_aa: CASSLSTGFSNEQYF
v_call: TRBV29-1; j_call: TRBJ2-7; cdr3_aa: CSVEFSRDKNPYEQYF
v_call: TRBV28; j_call: TRBJ1-2; cdr3_aa: CASRGQGYGYTF
v_call: TRBV2; j_call: TRBJ2-7; cdr3_aa: CASSAGNLHYEQYF
v_call: TRBV19; j_call: TRBJ1-4; cdr3_aa: CASSRGNHEKLFF
v_call: TRBV28; j_call: TRBJ1-5; cdr3_aa: CASSLTGLNQPQHF
v_call: TRBV5-1; j_call: TRBJ2-1; cdr3_aa: CASSLGLVWGEQFF
v_call: TRBV19; j_call: TRBJ1-3; cdr3_aa: CASSPRQWPGNTIYF
v_call: TRBV29-1; j_call: TRBJ1-5; cdr3_aa: CSVRRGAGQPQHF
v_call: TRBV11-2; j_call: TRBJ2-5; cdr3_aa: CASSSYSGGGEETQYF
v_call: TRBV9; j_call: TRBJ2-7; cdr3_aa: CASSVAQTSLYEQYF
v_call: TRBV5-4; j_call: TRBJ2-3; cdr3_aa: CASSFASGLATDTQYF
v_call: TRBV5-1; j_call: TRBJ2-7; cdr3_aa: CASSLGDRVEQYF
v_call: TRBV4-1; j_call: TRBJ1-5; cdr3_aa: CASSLTGGSQPQHF
v_call: TRBV5-4; j_call: TRBJ2-7; cdr3_aa: CASSFPGNYEQYF
v_call: TRBV5-1; j_call: TRBJ2-7; cdr3_aa: CASSRVLRDSPSEQYF
v_call: TRBV5-1; j_call: TRBJ2-2; cdr3_aa: CASRYLAGGPGELFF
v_call: TRBV10-3; j_call: TRBJ1-2; cdr3_aa: CAISPAGGPGGYTF
v_call: TRBV5-1; j_call: TRBJ1-5; cdr3_aa: CASSLGTPNQPQHF
v_call: TRBV7-9; j_call: TRBJ1-1; cdr3_aa: CASSLTVNTEAFF
v_call: TRBV30; j_call: TRBJ2-5; cdr3_aa: CAWSVWDTQETQYF
v_call: TRBV19; j_call: TRBJ2-2; cdr3_aa: CASMTGETNTGELFF
v_call: TRBV7-8; j_call: TRBJ1-1; cdr3_aa: CASSLLRWGRRMNTEAFF
v_call: TRBV24-1; j_call: TRBJ1-5; cdr3_aa: CATSEAGTGGQPQHF
v_call: TRBV9; j_call: TRBJ1-5; cdr3_aa: CASSGGLGQPQHF
v_call: TRBV3-1/TRBV3-2; j_call: TRBJ2-1; cdr3_aa: CASSQDGLAGGLNNEQFF
v_call: TRBV7-8; j_call: TRBJ2-2; cdr3_aa: CASSWDPGTGNTGELFF
v_call: TRBV6-5; j_call: TRBJ2-2; cdr3_aa: CASSSGTGVSGELFF
v_call: TRBV11-2; j_call: TRBJ2-2; cdr3_aa: CASSPYYNTGELFF
v_call: TRBV12-5; j_call: TRBJ1-2; cdr3_aa: CASAPSFPGDGYTF
v_call: TRBV9; j_call: TRBJ1-2; cdr3_aa: CASSVRDIPGGYTF
v_call: TRBV15; j_call: TRBJ1-1; cdr3_aa: CATSTGTTAEAFF
v_call: TRBV28; j_call: TRBJ2-3; cdr3_aa: CASSLGTTYTDTQYF